The entry below gives a single T cell receptor beta chain sequence along with its context. Its antigen has not been determined. The sample holds no much larger clone one base away, and base qualities are not on file. Library method: the immunoSEQ multiplex PCR assay. A mixture of 60 forward primers for TCR Vbeta segments and 13 reverse primers for TCR Jbeta segments was used in the multiplex PCR. A multiplex PCR assay on genomic DNA amplified the CDR3 region of rearranged TCR beta genes. Amplified TCR beta libraries were sequenced as 87-base-pair reads on the Illumina HiSeq System. In the source study's methods: A later analysis tallied roughly 80 million unique TCR beta chains across the 640 or so repertoires, and about 10 million of those chains were shared by two or more donors. To remove PCR and sequencing errors, raw reads were error-corrected and collapsed into unique sequences using a nearest-neighbor algorithm that merged closely related sequences. CDR3 sequences were aligned to IMGT reference sequences to assign V, D and J gene segments. For a sequence to be retained, at least a six-nucleotide match to both a V gene segment and a J gene segment was required. Rearrangements were classified as productive when the CDR3 lacked stop codons and remained in frame with V and J, and all other rearrangements were classified as non-productive. Following IMGT convention, CDR3 was defined as the stretch from the second conserved V-encoded cysteine to the conserved J-encoded phenylalanine. The earlier analysis of 587 of the donors excluded sequences that lacked an unambiguous match to a single V gene segment. An earlier analysis of approximately 590 of the donors called V segments functional above 56.7% productive rearrangements and segregating when the between-donor standard deviation exceeded 5%. A statistical classification framework was developed to diagnose cytomegalovirus status using the catalog of TCR beta chain sequences. A later analysis assigned V and J genes by comparing TCR nucleotide sequences with IMGT/GENE-DB human TR gene sequences. In a later analysis, CDR3 sequences and most-parsimonious VDJ recombination scenarios were assigned using the TCRdist pipeline. In a later analysis, each TCR beta chain was defined by its CDR3 amino acid sequence together with its V-gene family, and reads lacking a unique V-gene family were excluded. In a later analysis, several hundred highly shared, low-generation-probability nucleotide sequences were removed to address suspected cross-contamination and a sequencing artifact. A later analysis calculated a clonal expansion index for each public chain from normalized within-repertoire ranks of inferred template counts. Generation probabilities in a later analysis came from a VDJ recombination model fitted to out-of-frame rearrangements, and those results were checked against IGoR. In a later analysis, hypergeometric tests were used to score TCR-TCR, TCR-HLA and TCR-CMV co-occurrence, with a repertoire-size bias correction applied to TCR pairs. A later analysis estimated false discovery rates by permuting HLA or CMV assignments 20 times. A later analysis grouped co-occurring TCRs with DBSCAN, adding TCRdist sequence similarity when clustering within HLA-allele-positive subsets. Co-occurrence clustering excluded repertoires with fewer than 30,000 or more than 120,000 public chains, plus five with anomalous nucleotide sharing. TCRdb obtained this table from immuneACCESS and retained in-frame rearrangements with V and J assigned. These tables miss some clones; where compared with another copy, unresolved V genes account for less than half of the shortfall, and the remainder is unexplained. Clone size and V and J calls were adopted from that table, with D and trimming inferred from the DNA. The sample table contains 110,000 to 150,000 clones; only one count was recorded for 70% to 75% of them. The top ten hold 1% to 1.5% of the sample.

The cohort consisted of 666 healthy bone marrow donors. At the time of sampling, all cohort members were nominally healthy, though unrecorded immune exposures were likely present. The donor tested CMV seronegative, placing the donor among the 350 or so seronegative members of the cohort. Every donor gave a peripheral blood sample, and the peripheral blood mononuclear cells from that sample were used for TCR beta sequencing. Genomic DNA extraction from the blood cell samples was performed with the Qiagen DNeasy Blood Extraction Kit. The data derive from a study of cytomegalovirus exposure and HLA in healthy donors listed by TCRdb under 2017. The study in broad terms: An earlier analysis of several hundred of the donors reported more than 250 Gb of sequence data and around 120 million unique TCR beta sequences from 190 million or so T cells. Roughly 290 gigabases of sequencing data and around 85 million unique TCR sequences made up an early release that covered approximately 650 HLA-typed donors. The genetic ancestry cluster associated with self-reported Caucasian donors included roughly 84% of the roughly 400 genotyped donors. The study aimed to test whether signatures of past pathogen exposure could be identified by cataloging public T cell receptors. The T cell repertoires of 666 subjects were profiled by immunosequencing and related to cytomegalovirus serostatus. A separate validation cohort of roughly 130 different subjects was used in addition to the roughly 720-subject first cohort. High-throughput TCR immunosequencing, statistical association of individual TCRs with disease status, and machine learning were combined to predict cytomegalovirus infection status. To study patterns of TCR occurrence, a later analysis re-analyzed previously published TCR beta repertoires from under 750 donors and added high-resolution HLA genotyping. Rather than drawing on any new phenotypic data, the later analysis identified candidate immune exposures from TCR beta sequences and the way those sequences occurred across donors. An earlier analysis of roughly 600 of the donors used high-throughput TCR beta sequencing to judge whether each TCR beta V gene segment behaved as functional or pseudogenic. Alongside the repertoire data, information on donor age, sex, ethnicity and CMV serostatus was compiled. A later genetic analysis took genome-wide SNP genotypes for about 60% of the roughly 670 donors and used that subset as a discovery cohort. Every discovery cohort repertoire had been produced on one sequencing platform. Class I and class II HLA loci were covered by the typing at four-digit resolution. Typing coverage varied by locus: roughly 620-640 donors for A, B, C, DRB1 and DQB1; 522 for DQA1; more than 600 for DPA1; approximately 490 for DPB1. Several DR-DQ haplotypes were treated as single units for association and clustering because of strong linkage in the cohort. Across 300 to 500 genotyped donors of the cohort, an average of roughly 250,000 unique TCR beta nucleotide sequences per donor were sequenced, and roughly 20% of those sequences were non-productive. Beyond this particular receptor, the publication reports: In an earlier analysis of several hundred of the donors, most TCR beta V segments were observed in productive rearrangements about 87% or about 30% of the time, broadly matching IMGT annotations. The presence/absence analyses assumed that sequencing depth was roughly uniform across donors, and that assumption may not be true. HLA typing was unavailable for some donors at each locus, so association tests used only the typed subset. Correlated functional status among segregating V segments might be attributable to linkage disequilibrium, but an unknown experimental factor could not be ruled out. Some IMGT-functional V segments, including TRBV6-2 and TRBV6-3, could not be told apart with the 87-base-pair reads, so those segments were excluded. According to a later analysis, TCR association rates differed among HLA loci, with DRB1 alleles showing the most associated TCRs and HLA-C alleles showing the fewest. Because counts were too low, approximately 15 rarely observed V segments, including chromosome 9 orphons, were excluded from the earlier analysis of several hundred of the donors. In a later genetic analysis, fewer N-insertions in productive TCRs were reported among donors in an Asian-associated ancestry cluster than the approximately 710-donor mean. The study listed 150 to 200 TCR beta chains as associated with cytomegalovirus. According to a later analysis, parvovirus B19, influenza, CMV and Epstein-Barr virus appeared linked to several top co-occurrence clusters. In vitro tests confirmed that a few of the cytomegalovirus-associated TCR beta chains recognize cytomegalovirus antigens. A later analysis found that most CMV-associated TCR beta chains appeared HLA-restricted, with HLA associations seemingly driven largely by CMV exposure. A later analysis found that HLA-associated TCR beta chains were more clonally expanded and had lower generation probabilities than equally common non-associated chains. A cluster of highly shared sequence variants was judged likely to be a technical artifact of the sequencing pipeline. The classifier was reported to diagnose cytomegalovirus status with high specificity and sensitivity in both the original and validation cohorts. According to the authors, the approach could potentially be generalized to other disease states and immunological phenotypes. At a false discovery rate of 0.05, a later analysis linked fewer than 20,000 TCR beta sequences to specific HLA alleles. A further reported finding was that TCR beta sequences accurately predicted the HLA-A and HLA-B alleles for most subjects in the first cohort. A later genetic analysis associated a missense DCLRE1C variant with V-gene and J-gene trimming of TCR beta chains, and an independent cohort replicated the association. Assigning TCR associations to individual alleles was difficult when HLA alleles, especially DR and DQ, strongly co-occurred. The only immune exposure information available for the cohort was CMV serostatus. Most TCR sequences were seen in very few donors, while some public TCRs were found in many individuals. The cohort was sequenced for TCR beta chains only, and without alpha or paired-chain data the features that could be detected were limited.

Trimming takes 8 bases from V and 4 bases from J, and the germline ends sit 9 bases apart. The CDR3 spans 12 residues, from the cysteine through the phenylalanine. The DNA shown is the 36-base CDR3, in frame from base 1. The germline V gene (reference sequence) gives CDR1 as LNHDA and CDR2 as SQIVND. The receptor was derived from a woman aged 40 to 50 in good health and CMV-seronegative. The sample was PBMCs. The V gene is TRBV19 and the J gene is TRBJ2-1; the D gene is possibly TRBD1, with 6 bases matching. The DNA sequence is TGTGCCAGTTGGGACACTTACAATGAGCAGTTCTTC. Its translation reads: CASWDTYNEQFF.